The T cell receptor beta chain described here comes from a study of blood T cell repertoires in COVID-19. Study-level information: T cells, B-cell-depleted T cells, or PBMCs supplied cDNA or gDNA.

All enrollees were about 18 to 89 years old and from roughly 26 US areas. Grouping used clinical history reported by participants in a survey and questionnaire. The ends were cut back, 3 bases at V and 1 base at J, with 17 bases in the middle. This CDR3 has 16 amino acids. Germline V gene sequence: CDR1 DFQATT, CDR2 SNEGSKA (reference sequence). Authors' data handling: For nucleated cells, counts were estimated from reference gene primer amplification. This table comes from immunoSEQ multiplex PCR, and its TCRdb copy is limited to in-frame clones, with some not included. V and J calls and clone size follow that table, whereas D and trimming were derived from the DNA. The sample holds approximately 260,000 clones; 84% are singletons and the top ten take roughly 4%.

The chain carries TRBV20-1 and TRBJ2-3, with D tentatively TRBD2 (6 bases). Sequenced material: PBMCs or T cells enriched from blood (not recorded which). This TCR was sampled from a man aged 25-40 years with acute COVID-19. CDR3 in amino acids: CSASWFGRGGTDTQYF. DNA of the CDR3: TGCAGTGCTAGTTGGTTCGGGCGCGGGGGCACAGATACGCAGTATTTT.